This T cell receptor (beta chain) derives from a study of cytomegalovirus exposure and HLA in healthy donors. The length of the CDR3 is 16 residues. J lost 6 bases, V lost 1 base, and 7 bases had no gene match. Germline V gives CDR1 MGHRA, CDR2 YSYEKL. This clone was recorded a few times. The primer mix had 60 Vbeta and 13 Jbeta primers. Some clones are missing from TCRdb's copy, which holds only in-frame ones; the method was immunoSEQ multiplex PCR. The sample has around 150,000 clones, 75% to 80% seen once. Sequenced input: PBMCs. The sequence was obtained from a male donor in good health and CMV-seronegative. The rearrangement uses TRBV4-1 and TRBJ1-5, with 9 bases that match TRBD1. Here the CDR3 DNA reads TGCGCCAGCAGCCAAGTCCCTCACAGGGGGCCTCAGCCCCAGCATTTT. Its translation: CASSQVPHRGPQPQHF.